The clone carrying this T cell receptor (beta chain) occurred many times. What it recognizes is unknown. These data are taken from a study of T cells in Graves' hyperthyroidism and ophthalmopathy. Study-wide results and limits: Ophthalmopathy was told apart from stable hyperthyroidism by a 13 V-J model. Blood also carried most thyroid clonotypes expanded above 0.001. In validation, the model predicted ophthalmopathy. These predictions came a median roughly 7.1 months before onset.

Amplification targeted TCR beta CDR3 regions from RNA transcripts. In the first-round RT-PCR of the TCR CDR3, the HTBI primer set was used. From the multiplex PCR reads, TCRdb called clonotypes with MiXCR, one entry per CDR3 protein. The profile shows over 200,000 distinct CDR3 sequences, around 16% of them singletons. V lost 8 bases and J 4 bases, leaving 16 bases between the germline ends. The CDR3 extends over 14 amino acids. Germline CDR1 and CDR2: SGHTA and FQGNSA. The chain recombines TRBV7-2 with TRBJ2-3, with a weak D call TRBD2 (7 bases). This receptor was taken from a man aged 40-49 years with Graves' hyperthyroidism. Sequenced material: blood. Here the CDR3 DNA reads TGTGCCAGCGCCCGGAGGGGGGGCGCAGATACGCAGTATTTT. Its protein is CASARRGGADTQYF.